Described below is a single T cell receptor (beta chain) sequence and its context. Its antigen is currently unknown. This CDR3 region has 14 residues. V gave up 3 bases and J gave up 3 bases, with 13 bases separating them. Germline V gives CDR1 SGHRS, CDR2 YFSETQ. As for time point: newly diagnosed, previously untreated cHL patient sample. Negative magnetic selection isolated CD4+ T cells from thawed PBMCs. Comparison used PBMCs from newly diagnosed, untreated classical Hodgkin lymphoma. Sequencing was performed with immunoSEQ multiplex PCR; in TCRdb, only in-frame clones are kept and a portion is missing. The sample records some 28,000 clones, 70% to 90% being singletons. This entry comes from a study of PD-1 blockade in classical Hodgkin lymphoma. Overall study findings and caveats: Reports indicated that newly diagnosed patients had lower baseline TCR diversity than healthy donors did.

The sequence came from a human donor with classical Hodgkin lymphoma. The V and J genes are TRBV5-1 and TRBJ2-7, with D possibly called TRBD1 or TRBD2 (5 bases each). Sequenced sample: CD4+ T cells from blood. The CDR3 DNA sequence: TGCGCCAGCAGCTCCGGGACGACTATCTACGAGCAGTACTTC. It specifies CASSSGTTIYEQYF.